These 30 T cell receptor beta chains share one sample of origin, sequenced in a study of technical replicates of blood from several donors. Produced via immunoSEQ multiplex PCR; TCRdb's table is partial and in-frame only. Of around 97,000 clones listed, roughly 96% were seen once; the top ten hold about 0.38%. Source material: T cells isolated from PBMCs. Receptor source: a human donor in good health.

CDR3: CASSSDREQPQHF. CDR3 DNA: TGTGCCAGCAGCTCGGACAGGGAACAGCCCCAGCATTTT. The chain carries TRBV7-2 and TRBJ1-5; 8 positions match TRBD1. V shed 4 bases and J 7 bases; nucleotides not matched to a gene: 3. The CDR3 loop spans 13 amino acids. The germline V gene has CDR1 SGHTA and CDR2 FQGNSA.

The chain recombines TRBV28 with TRBJ2-7; possible D gene TRBD1, 6 bases. V was cut by 2 bases and J by 5 bases, with 10 bases left in between. The germline gives CDR1 MDHEN, CDR2 SYDVKM. CDR3 length: 13 residues. CDR3 DNA sequence: TGTGCCAGCAGTTTAGGACAGATGAACGAGCAGTACTTC. Translation gives CASSLGQMNEQYF.

The J gene is TRBJ2-7, the V gene TRBV7-3; D might be TRBD1 (6 bases). The length of the CDR3 is 11 residues. Germline V lookup: CDR1 SGHTA, CDR2 FQGTGA. Trimming took 2 bases from V and 12 from J, leaving 11 bases between them. The CDR3 DNA reads as TGTGCCAGCAGCTTACAGGGGATTCTGTACTTC. Protein product: CASSLQGILYF. Full variable domain (missing parts from reference TRBV7-3 and TRBJ2-7): GAGVSQTPSNKVTEKGKYVELRCDPISGHTALYWYRQSLGQGPEFLIYFQGTGAADDSGLPNDRFFAVRPEGSVSTLKIQRTERGDSAVYLCASSLQGILYFGPGTRLTVT.

V is TRBV19 and J is TRBJ2-7, with 8 bases lining up with TRBD1. Trimming cost V 9 bases and J 5 bases; bases outside gene matches: 12. Germline CDR1 reads LNHDA; CDR2 reads SQIVND (reference sequence). The CDR3 runs to 14 residues. CDR3 loop: CASNLGQGPHEQYF. In DNA form, the CDR3 reads TGTGCCAGCAACCTAGGACAGGGTCCCCACGAGCAGTACTTC.

V usage is TRBV5-1 and J usage is TRBJ2-1, with 12 bases matching TRBD2. The CDR3 extends over 16 amino acids. Trimming removed 4 bases from V and 5 bases from J; junction bases left unmatched: 7. Germline V gene sequence: CDR1 SGHRS, CDR2 YFSETQ. CDR3 sequence: CASSGRTSGVNNEQFF. CDR3 in DNA: TGCGCCAGCAGCGGACGGACTAGCGGGGTGAACAATGAGCAGTTCTTC.

The chain joins TRBV28 to TRBJ2-1, with 12 bases aligning to TRBD2. This CDR3 contains 15 residues. Looked up from germline, CDR1 is MDHEN and CDR2 is SYDVKM. V was clipped by 5 bases and J by 8 bases; unmatched bases: 7. CDR3 loop: CASSPSGRAADEQFF. For the CDR3, the DNA is TGTGCCAGCAGTCCTAGCGGGAGGGCCGCCGATGAGCAGTTCTTC.

This chain links TRBV28 with TRBJ2-1; a weak D match, TRBD1 (6 bases). CDR1 is MDHEN, CDR2 SYDVKM, per germline. The germline V and J ends were trimmed by 7 bases and 9 bases, with 10 bases remaining between them. This CDR3 has 11 amino acids. The CDR3 DNA reads as TGTGCCAGCAACAGGGTTGGTGAGCAGTTCTTC. The encoded protein is CASNRVGEQFF.

The gene calls are TRBV30 and TRBJ2-3, with TRBD2 matching over 10 bases. This CDR3 contains 16 residues. The V segment lost 0 bases and the J segment 5 bases; nucleotides outside the gene matches: 8. The V gene's germline CDR1 is GTSNPN and CDR2 SVGIG (reference sequence). CDR3 sequence (DNA): TGTGCCTGGAGTGTAGGCCTAGCGGGAGCTGAAGATACGCAGTATTTT. Encoded protein: CAWSVGLAGAEDTQYF.

The V and J genes are TRBV5-1 and TRBJ1-2, with TRBD1 matching 10 bases. The CDR3 is 14 amino acids. After removal of 4 bases from V and 3 bases from J, the junction contained 3 bases not matched to a gene. Germline V gene sequence: CDR1 SGHRS, CDR2 YFSETQ. The CDR3 DNA follows: TGCGCCAGCAGCCACGGGACAGGGGACTATGGCTACACCTTC. Encoded protein: CASSHGTGDYGYTF.

The chain employs TRBV27 and TRBJ2-1; TRBD2 matches at 8 bases. This CDR3 has 15 amino acids. The germline V gene encodes CDR1 MNHEY and CDR2 SMNVEV (reference sequence). Trimming cost V 7 bases and J 4 bases; bases outside gene matches: 9. CDR3 sequence reads: CASTFLAGKYNEQFF. In nucleotides, the CDR3 is TGTGCCAGCACCTTTTTAGCGGGGAAGTACAATGAGCAGTTCTTC.

The CDR3 here is CASSPGADTQYF. DNA of the CDR3: TGTGCCAGCAGCCCGGGAGCGGATACGCAGTATTTT. The rearrangement links TRBV7-3 to TRBJ2-3; tentatively, D is TRBD2 (6 bases). CDR1 is SGHTA and CDR2 is FQGTGA in the germline V gene. This CDR3 has 12 residues. Trimming left V 5 bases short and J 6 bases short, with 9 bases between.

The rearrangement joins TRBV25-1 to TRBJ2-1; unclear D gene. The CDR3 loop spans 12 amino acids. From germline, CDR1 is MGHDK and CDR2 SYGVNS. V gave up 2 bases and J gave up 11 bases, with 10 bases separating them. CDR3 amino acids: CASSEGIGQQFF. Written as DNA, the CDR3 is TGTGCCAGCAGTGAAGGAATTGGGCAGCAGTTCTTC.

The rearrangement uses TRBV7-7 and TRBJ1-5; D is ambiguous. This CDR3 region has 16 residues. Germline V gene data show CDR1 as SSHAT and CDR2 as FNYEAQ (reference sequence). V shed 2 bases and J shed 0 bases, with 11 bases lying between them. CDR3 DNA sequence: TGTGCCAGCAGCTTACGTTTCGGGTTTAGCAATCAGCCCCAGCATTTT. Encoded protein: CASSLRFGFSNQPQHF.

The J gene is TRBJ1-1, the V gene TRBV7-2, with D uncertain. The CDR3 length is 13 residues. Germline lookup yields CDR1 SGHTA and CDR2 FQGNSA. V was trimmed by 2 bases and J by 3 bases, leaving 7 bases between them. CDR3 region: CASSLNGYTEAFF. The CDR3 coding sequence is TGTGCCAGCAGCTTAAACGGTTACACTGAAGCTTTCTTT.

The gene calls are TRBV5-1 and TRBJ1-2, with TRBD1 identical over 9 bases. Germline CDR1 is SGHRS and CDR2 is YFSETQ. V lost 2 bases and J lost 1; bases outside the gene matches: 3. The CDR3 contains 15 residues. The DNA for the CDR3 is TGCGCCAGCAGCTTCACAGGGGGCAATAACTATGGCTACACCTTC. The encoded protein is CASSFTGGNNYGYTF.

The chain joins TRBV6-5 to TRBJ2-3; the match to TRBD2 covers 12 bases. There are 14 residues in the CDR3. Unmatched junction bases numbered 8, after V lost 7 bases and J lost 9 bases. CDR1 and CDR2 (germline): MNHEY, SVGAGI. The CDR3 sequence: CASMTSGRRRTQYF. The DNA of the CDR3 is TGTGCCAGCATGACTAGCGGGAGACGGAGGACGCAGTATTTT.

CDR3 bases: TGTGCCAGCAGTTACTTAGGGGTCGACGCGAACACTGAAGCTTTCTTT. It codes for CASSYLGVDANTEAFF. V usage is TRBV6-6 and J usage is TRBJ1-1; possible D gene TRBD1, 5 bases. Trimming left V 1 base short and J 1 base short, with 13 bases between. Germline V gives CDR1 MNHNY, CDR2 SVGAGI (reference sequence). The CDR3 runs to 16 residues.

The CDR3 reads CASSFGLAGNTDTQYF. CDR3 DNA: TGTGCCAGCAGCTTCGGACTAGCGGGGAACACAGATACGCAGTATTTT. The chain links TRBV7-3 to TRBJ2-3; 12 bases fit TRBD2. The germline V gene encodes CDR1 SGHTA and CDR2 FQGTGA. The CDR3 has 16 amino acids. The ends lost 3 bases at V and 2 bases at J; junction bases unmatched: 3.

The chain combines TRBV2 with TRBJ2-1; TRBD2 aligns across 10 bases. The CDR3 has 17 amino acids. Unmatched junction bases numbered 12, after V lost 6 bases and J lost 4 bases. Germline V CDR1 and CDR2: SNHLY, FYNNEI. CDR3 protein: CASSDAWGLASYNEQFF. As DNA, the CDR3 is TGTGCCAGCAGCGACGCGTGGGGACTAGCGTCATACAATGAGCAGTTCTTC. Full variable domain (remainder filled in from reference TRBV2 and TRBJ2-1): EPEVTQTPSHQVTQMGQEVILRCVPISNHLYFYWYRQILGQKVEFLVSFYNNEISEKSEIFDDQFSVERPDGSNFTLKIRSTKLEDSAMYFCASSDAWGLASYNEQFFGPGTRLTVL.

CDR3 sequence reads: CASSTHRGNSYEQYF. The DNA for the CDR3 is TGTGCCAGCAGCACCCACAGGGGAAACTCCTACGAGCAGTACTTC. The chain combines TRBV11-3 with TRBJ2-7; 7 bases match TRBD1. The V segment lost 5 bases and the J segment 0 bases; nucleotides outside the gene matches: 7. CDR1 is SGHNT, CDR2 YENEEA, per germline. The CDR3 consists of 15 residues.

This clone was counted between two and nine times. The chain links TRBV4-3 to TRBJ1-2; TRBD1 might be the D (6 bases). V was pared by 1 base and J by 5 bases, with 8 bases between. Per germline, CDR1 LGHNA and CDR2 YSLEER. The length of the CDR3 is 13 residues. CDR3 amino acids: CASSQGTAYGYTF. CDR3 bases: TGCGCCAGCAGCCAAGGGACAGCTTATGGCTACACCTTC.

This chain links TRBV29-1 with TRBJ2-1, with D hard to call. V gave up 0 bases and J gave up 3 bases, with 12 bases separating them. The CDR3 has 15 residues. CDR1 is SQVTM and CDR2 is ANQGSEA in the germline V gene. The CDR3 region has the DNA TGCAGCGTTGAAGATTTGAGGCGGAGCTACAATGAGCAGTTCTTC. This translates into CSVEDLRRSYNEQFF.

The chain employs TRBV18 and TRBJ2-5; a weak D match, TRBD1 (5 bases). The V gene's germline CDR1 is KGHSH and CDR2 LQKENI. Trimming took 2 bases from V and 4 from J, leaving 17 bases between them. The CDR3 loop spans 16 amino acids. The CDR3 coding sequence is TGTGCCAGCTCACCAGGGCAGGGAACAACGGTAGAGACCCAGTACTTC. Protein product: CASSPGQGTTVETQYF.

This clone was detected only once. CDR3 sequence reads: CASSETGTGGEKLFF. For the CDR3, the DNA is TGTGCCAGCAGCGAGACCGGGACAGGGGGGGAAAAACTGTTTTTT. The chain links TRBV9 to TRBJ1-4; 11 positions agree with TRBD1. Germline CDR1 is SGDLS and CDR2 is YYNGEE. This CDR3 comprises 15 residues. With V trimmed by 3 bases and J by 8 bases, 6 bases remained unmatched. Looking up the rest from reference TRBV9 and TRBJ1-4 gives the full variable domain: DSGVTQTPKHLITATGQRVTLRCSPRSGDLSVYWYQQSLDQGLQFLIQYYNGEERAKGNILERFSAQQFPDLHSELNLSSLELGDSALYFCASSETGTGGEKLFFGSGTQLSVL.

The chain employs TRBV19 and TRBJ2-5, with 7 bases matching TRBD1. Losses at the gene ends were 4 bases for V and 5 bases for J; bases not matched to a gene: 7. Germline V gene sequence: CDR1 LNHDA, CDR2 SQIVND (reference sequence). CDR3 length: 14 amino acids. CDR3 in amino acids: CASSKTGQRETQYF. The CDR3 coding sequence is TGTGCCAGTAGTAAGACAGGGCAACGGGAGACCCAGTACTTC.

This clone was counted a few times. The chain is built from TRBV19 and TRBJ2-7; 9 bases are a match to TRBD1. V dropped 7 bases and J dropped 3; count of bases not matched to a gene: 1. From germline, CDR1 is LNHDA and CDR2 SQIVND (reference sequence). The CDR3 spans 12 residues. This CDR3 reads CASMGQGYEQYF. As DNA, the CDR3 is TGTGCCAGTATGGGACAGGGCTACGAGCAGTACTTC.

This clone was seen just once. The chain joins TRBV27 to TRBJ1-5; 10 nucleotides agree with TRBD1. J was trimmed by 6 bases and V by 5 bases; bases with no gene match: 4. Germline V gene sequence: CDR1 MNHEY, CDR2 SMNVEV (reference sequence). CDR3 length: 14 amino acids. In DNA, the CDR3 is TGTGCCAGCAGTCGGGGACAGGGGAGTCAGCCCCAGCATTTT. Its protein is CASSRGQGSQPQHF.

The gene calls are TRBV7-9 and TRBJ1-4; tentatively, D is TRBD1 (6 bases). Looked up from germline, CDR1 is SEHNR and CDR2 is FQNEAQ (reference sequence). CDR3 length: 14 amino acids. Trimming removed 4 bases at V and 6 bases at J, with 12 bases between. For the CDR3, the DNA is TGTGCCAGCAGCTACACAGGGAACGATGAAAAACTGTTTTTT. Its translation is CASSYTGNDEKLFF.

A word on this clone: Other nucleotide sequences in the sample specify the same CDR3. The chain recombines TRBV27 with TRBJ2-1, with a tentative D call TRBD1 (5 bases). The CDR3 is 14 residues long. Trimming took 2 bases from V and 5 from J, leaving 10 bases between them. From germline, CDR1 is MNHEY and CDR2 SMNVEV (reference sequence). CDR3 in DNA: TGTGCCAGCAGTTTACTTACAGGCAACAATGAGCAGTTCTTC. Translating it yields CASSLLTGNNEQFF.

This clone was seen a single time. The chain is built from TRBV5-4 and TRBJ1-3; maybe TRBD1 (5 bases). From germline, CDR1 is SGHNT and CDR2 YYREEE (reference sequence). The CDR3 loop spans 15 amino acids. V was pared by 0 bases and J by 3 bases, with 10 bases between. CDR3 DNA: TGTGCCAGCAGCTTGGGGGGCTTAGGTGGAAACACCATATATTTT. Encoded protein: CASSLGGLGGNTIYF.